A selection of T cell receptor beta chains follows, all from one sample in a study of long-term antiretroviral therapy in people with HIV. This table comes from immunoSEQ multiplex PCR, and its TCRdb copy is limited to in-frame clones, with some not included. The sample lists 38,000 or so clones, 80% to 85% seen once, with around 5% in the top ten. The sequencing here drew on unsorted PBMCs, taken 1.5 years after starting antiretroviral therapy. These receptors were collected from a man between 18 and 29 years old with HIV. CDR3s include the opening cysteine and the closing phenylalanine or tryptophan. The order of the fields is clone size, D gene, V gene, J gene, CDR3 protein, CDR3 DNA. D genes are given only for firm matches. Size values are once, few and many counts, or a class for expanded clones, and some rows have none.

clone size: few; D gene: -; V gene: TRBV5-1; J gene: TRBJ2-7; CDR3 protein: CASSLSRGRVEEQYF; CDR3 DNA: TGCGCCAGCAGCTTAAGCAGAGGAAGGGTGGAAGAGCAGTACTTC
clone size: -; D gene: TRBD1; V gene: TRBV5-8; J gene: TRBJ2-5; CDR3 protein: CASSLAGTGAPETQYF; CDR3 DNA: TGTGCCAGCAGCTTGGCCGGAACAGGGGCCCCGGAGACCCAGTACTTC
clone size: -; D gene: TRBD1; V gene: TRBV11-2; J gene: TRBJ2-5; CDR3 protein: CASSLGPDRAQETQYF; CDR3 DNA: TGTGCCAGCAGCCTTGGGCCGGACAGGGCGCAAGAGACCCAGTACTTC
clone size: -; D gene: TRBD2; V gene: TRBV5-1; J gene: TRBJ2-7; CDR3 protein: CASSNRGGRAEDEQYF; CDR3 DNA: TGCGCCAGCAGTAATCGAGGCGGGAGGGCGGAAGACGAGCAGTACTTC
clone size: -; D gene: TRBD2; V gene: TRBV11-2; J gene: TRBJ2-7; CDR3 protein: CASSLISLGTSGSNEQYF; CDR3 DNA: TGTGCCAGCAGCTTAATCTCCTTGGGGACTAGCGGGAGCAACGAGCAGTACTTC
clone size: few; D gene: TRBD2; V gene: TRBV4-1; J gene: TRBJ2-3; CDR3 protein: CASSQVAGVTDTQYF; CDR3 DNA: TGCGCCAGCAGCCAAGTAGCGGGAGTGACAGATACGCAGTATTTT
clone size: -; D gene: TRBD2; V gene: TRBV27; J gene: TRBJ2-7; CDR3 protein: CASSSYSGSNSYEQYF; CDR3 DNA: TGTGCCAGCAGTTCCTATAGCGGGTCCAACTCCTACGAGCAGTACTTC
clone size: medium-sized; D gene: -; V gene: TRBV2; J gene: TRBJ2-1; CDR3 protein: CAGWGNEQFF; CDR3 DNA: TGTGCCGGATGGGGAAATGAGCAGTTCTTC
clone size: -; D gene: -; V gene: TRBV10-2; J gene: TRBJ2-7; CDR3 protein: CASSEAEVAYYSEQYF; CDR3 DNA: TGCGCCAGCAGTGAGGCGGAAGTTGCTTATTATAGCGAGCAGTACTTC
clone size: -; D gene: -; V gene: TRBV5-1; J gene: TRBJ1-4; CDR3 protein: CASSLTQVNEKLFF; CDR3 DNA: TGCGCCAGCAGCTTGACTCAGGTCAATGAAAAACTGTTTTTT
clone size: -; D gene: -; V gene: TRBV9; J gene: TRBJ1-1; CDR3 protein: CASSVGHLNTEAFF; CDR3 DNA: TGTGCCAGCAGCGTAGGACATTTGAACACTGAAGCTTTCTTT
clone size: -; D gene: -; V gene: TRBV5-4; J gene: TRBJ2-1; CDR3 protein: CASSMEGNEQFF; CDR3 DNA: TGTGCCAGCAGCATGGAGGGGAATGAGCAGTTCTTC
clone size: -; D gene: -; V gene: TRBV29-1; J gene: TRBJ2-7; CDR3 protein: CSARTQTYEQYF; CDR3 DNA: TGCAGCGCCCGAACACAGACCTACGAGCAGTACTTC
clone size: -; D gene: -; V gene: TRBV7-8; J gene: TRBJ1-4; CDR3 protein: CASSPRQNNEKLFF; CDR3 DNA: TGTGCCAGCAGCCCCAGACAGAACAATGAAAAACTGTTTTTT
clone size: once; D gene: -; V gene: TRBV9; J gene: TRBJ2-3; CDR3 protein: CASSVDLVAKADTQYF; CDR3 DNA: TGTGCCAGCAGCGTAGATCTCGTAGCGAAAGCAGATACGCAGTATTTT
clone size: -; D gene: TRBD2; V gene: TRBV7-3; J gene: TRBJ2-7; CDR3 protein: CASSPSTRTSGRAGQYF; CDR3 DNA: TGTGCCAGCAGCCCCTCAACGAGGACTAGCGGGAGGGCCGGGCAGTACTTC
clone size: -; D gene: TRBD1; V gene: TRBV5-4; J gene: TRBJ1-4; CDR3 protein: CASSQTGGLGEKLFF; CDR3 DNA: TGTGCCAGCAGCCAAACAGGGGGGTTAGGCGAAAAACTGTTTTTT
clone size: -; D gene: -; V gene: TRBV28; J gene: TRBJ1-5; CDR3 protein: CASSLSPGWSGNQPQHF; CDR3 DNA: TGTGCCAGCAGTTTATCCCCAGGGTGGTCGGGCAATCAGCCCCAGCATTTT
clone size: once; D gene: -; V gene: TRBV5-6; J gene: TRBJ2-1; CDR3 protein: CASSLSIRNEQFF; CDR3 DNA: TGTGCCAGCAGCTTGTCCATTCGCAATGAGCAGTTCTTC
clone size: -; D gene: -; V gene: TRBV9; J gene: TRBJ2-7; CDR3 protein: CASSKGQDYEQYF; CDR3 DNA: TGTGCCAGCAGTAAGGGACAAGACTACGAGCAGTACTTC
clone size: -; D gene: -; V gene: TRBV19; J gene: TRBJ1-5; CDR3 protein: CASSIRGNSNQPQHF; CDR3 DNA: TGTGCCAGTAGTATTAGGGGTAACAGCAATCAGCCCCAGCATTTT
clone size: -; D gene: -; V gene: TRBV11-2; J gene: TRBJ2-7; CDR3 protein: CASSPLGGPTYYEQYF; CDR3 DNA: TGTGCCAGCAGCCCCCTGGGTGGACCCACATACTACGAGCAGTACTTC
clone size: few; D gene: TRBD2; V gene: TRBV6-6; J gene: TRBJ2-1; CDR3 protein: CASTRLAADNEQFF; CDR3 DNA: TGTGCCAGCACTAGACTAGCGGCGGACAATGAGCAGTTCTTC
clone size: once; D gene: -; V gene: TRBV5-8; J gene: TRBJ2-3; CDR3 protein: CASSRTDTQYF; CDR3 DNA: TGTGCCAGCAGCCGAACAGATACGCAGTATTTT
clone size: -; D gene: -; V gene: TRBV2; J gene: TRBJ2-5; CDR3 protein: CASSERRDSTQETQYF; CDR3 DNA: TGTGCCAGCAGTGAAAGGAGGGACAGTACCCAAGAGACCCAGTACTTC
clone size: -; D gene: TRBD2; V gene: TRBV4-3; J gene: TRBJ2-3; CDR3 protein: CASSHQAGSTDTQYF; CDR3 DNA: TGCGCCAGCAGCCATCAAGCGGGGTCCACAGATACGCAGTATTTT
clone size: few; D gene: TRBD2; V gene: TRBV5-5; J gene: TRBJ2-2; CDR3 protein: CASSPLLAIANTGELFF; CDR3 DNA: TGTGCCAGCAGCCCGCTACTAGCGATCGCGAACACCGGGGAGCTGTTTTTT
clone size: -; D gene: -; V gene: TRBV23-1; J gene: TRBJ1-2; CDR3 protein: CASSQEWGLSYGYTF; CDR3 DNA: TGCGCCAGCAGTCAAGAATGGGGGCTCTCCTATGGCTACACCTTC
clone size: -; D gene: -; V gene: TRBV27; J gene: TRBJ2-1; CDR3 protein: CASSETDGRIYNEQFF; CDR3 DNA: TGTGCCAGCAGTGAAACCGACGGACGGATCTACAATGAGCAGTTCTTC
clone size: -; D gene: -; V gene: TRBV10-3; J gene: TRBJ1-2; CDR3 protein: CAISDNMPFYGYTF; CDR3 DNA: TGTGCCATCAGTGATAACATGCCCTTCTATGGCTACACCTTC
clone size: -; D gene: -; V gene: TRBV25-1; J gene: TRBJ1-2; CDR3 protein: CASSEDRKYGYTF; CDR3 DNA: TGTGCCAGCAGTGAAGACAGGAAATATGGCTACACCTTC
clone size: -; D gene: TRBD1; V gene: TRBV5-1; J gene: TRBJ1-1; CDR3 protein: CASSATGDSREAFF; CDR3 DNA: TGCGCCAGCAGTGCGACAGGGGATTCGAGGGAAGCTTTCTTT
clone size: -; D gene: -; V gene: TRBV9; J gene: TRBJ2-7; CDR3 protein: CASSAEGGWNEQYF; CDR3 DNA: TGTGCCAGCAGCGCAGAAGGGGGTTGGAACGAGCAGTACTTC
clone size: -; D gene: -; V gene: TRBV7-2; J gene: TRBJ1-3; CDR3 protein: CASSLGAPADGNTIYF; CDR3 DNA: TGTGCCAGCAGCTTAGGCGCTCCCGCGGATGGAAACACCATATATTTT
clone size: once; D gene: -; V gene: TRBV5-4; J gene: TRBJ1-2; CDR3 protein: CASSIGRLAGNYGYTF; CDR3 DNA: TGTGCCAGCAGCATTGGGCGATTGGCTGGGAACTATGGCTACACCTTC
clone size: -; D gene: -; V gene: TRBV25-1; J gene: TRBJ2-5; CDR3 protein: CASSPRGTGMEKTQYF; CDR3 DNA: TGTGCCAGCAGTCCCCGAGGAACAGGGATGGAAAAGACCCAGTACTTC
clone size: -; D gene: TRBD2; V gene: TRBV9; J gene: TRBJ2-2; CDR3 protein: CASSPRRLAETNTGELFF; CDR3 DNA: TGTGCCAGCAGCCCCCGGAGACTAGCGGAAACCAACACCGGGGAGCTGTTTTTT
clone size: -; D gene: -; V gene: TRBV9; J gene: TRBJ1-3; CDR3 protein: CASSPSGGGNTIYF; CDR3 DNA: TGTGCCAGCAGCCCCAGCGGGGGGGGAAACACCATATATTTT
clone size: -; D gene: -; V gene: TRBV16; J gene: TRBJ2-1; CDR3 protein: CASSQLGGAYNEQFF; CDR3 DNA: TGTGCCAGCAGCCAATTGGGGGGAGCCTACAATGAGCAGTTCTTC
clone size: -; D gene: -; V gene: TRBV5-4; J gene: TRBJ2-3; CDR3 protein: CASSPWDRSTDTQYF; CDR3 DNA: TGTGCCAGCAGCCCCTGGGACCGAAGCACAGATACGCAGTATTTT
clone size: -; D gene: -; V gene: TRBV11-2; J gene: TRBJ2-1; CDR3 protein: CASSLVGGDEQFF; CDR3 DNA: TGTGCCAGCAGCTTAGTAGGGGGGGACGAGCAGTTCTTC
clone size: -; D gene: -; V gene: TRBV29-1; J gene: TRBJ2-3; CDR3 protein: CSVEKGPDTQYF; CDR3 DNA: TGCAGCGTTGAAAAGGGTCCAGATACGCAGTATTTT